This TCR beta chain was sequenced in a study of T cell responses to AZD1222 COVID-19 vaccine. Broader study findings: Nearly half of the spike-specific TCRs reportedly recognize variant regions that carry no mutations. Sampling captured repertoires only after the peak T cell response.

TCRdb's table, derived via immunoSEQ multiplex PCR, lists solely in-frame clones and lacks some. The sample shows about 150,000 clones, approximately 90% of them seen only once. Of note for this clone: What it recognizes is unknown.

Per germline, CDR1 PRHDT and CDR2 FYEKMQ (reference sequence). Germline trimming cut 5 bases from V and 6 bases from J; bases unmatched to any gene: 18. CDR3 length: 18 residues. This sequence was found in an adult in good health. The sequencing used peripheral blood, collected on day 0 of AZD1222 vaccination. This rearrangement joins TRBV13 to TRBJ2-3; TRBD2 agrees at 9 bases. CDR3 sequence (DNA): TGTGCCAGCAGCCTCCATAAGGTTGGAGCGGGGGGCCCCGATACGCAGTATTTT. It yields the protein CASSLHKVGAGGPDTQYF.